Listed below are T cell receptor beta chains from one sample, sequenced in a study of spatial heterogeneity in lung cancer. TCRdb reprocessed the 5' RACE reads via MiXCR and lists one record per CDR3 protein. The sample holds about 52,000 distinct CDR3 sequences, roughly 8.1% seen once. The sequenced sample was PBMCs, obtained at follow-up. These TCRs come from a female donor with early-stage non-small cell lung cancer. The CDR3 runs from the conserved cysteine through the conserved F or W. A D gene is named only where the DNA matches it firmly. Rows give clone size only sometimes, using once, few, many, or a class for an expanded clone.

J gene: TRBJ2-1
V gene: TRBV6-2/TRBV6-3
D gene: NA
CDR3 length: 14
clone size: many
CDR3 DNA: TGTGCCAGCAGTTACGTGGCCAGGGGCAGTGAGCAGTTCTTC
CDR3 protein: CASSYVARGSEQFF

J gene: TRBJ2-1
V gene: TRBV5-1
D gene: TRBD1
CDR3 length: 13
clone size: many
CDR3 DNA: TGCGCCAGCAGCTTTACAGGGGCGGTTGAGCAGTTCTTC
CDR3 protein: CASSFTGAVEQFF

J gene: TRBJ1-6
V gene: TRBV5-6
D gene: NA
CDR3 length: 16
clone size: NA
CDR3 DNA: TGTGCCAGCAGCTCTTTTCCCGGGACGGCGAATTCACCCCTCCACTTT
CDR3 protein: CASSSFPGTANSPLHF

J gene: TRBJ2-5
V gene: TRBV7-2
D gene: TRBD2
CDR3 length: 17
clone size: many
CDR3 DNA: TGTGCCAGCAGCCCCCGAGGGACTAGCGGGGCTGGAGAGACCCAGTACTTC
CDR3 protein: CASSPRGTSGAGETQYF

J gene: TRBJ2-7
V gene: TRBV5-1
D gene: TRBD2
CDR3 length: 17
clone size: NA
CDR3 DNA: TGCGCCAGCAGTTGGGGAGGGATCGGGTCCAGCTCCTACGAGCAGTACTTC
CDR3 protein: CASSWGGIGSSSYEQYF

J gene: TRBJ2-7
V gene: TRBV28
D gene: NA
CDR3 length: 12
clone size: many
CDR3 DNA: TGTGCCAGCAGTTTTTTGGGATACGAGCAGTACTTC
CDR3 protein: CASSFLGYEQYF

J gene: TRBJ2-3
V gene: TRBV10-3
D gene: NA
CDR3 length: 12
clone size: many
CDR3 DNA: TGTGCCATCAATCCCGGGGGAGATACGCAGTATTTT
CDR3 protein: CAINPGGDTQYF

J gene: TRBJ2-1
V gene: TRBV2
D gene: TRBD2
CDR3 length: 14
clone size: NA
CDR3 DNA: TGTGCCAGCAACGCCGGGACTAGCGGGGGTGAGCAGTTCTTC
CDR3 protein: CASNAGTSGGEQFF

J gene: TRBJ1-4
V gene: TRBV12-5
D gene: NA
CDR3 length: 13
clone size: few
CDR3 DNA: TGTGCTGACGACGAGGCGCGGGATGAAAAACTGTTTTTT
CDR3 protein: CADDEARDEKLFF

J gene: TRBJ1-4
V gene: TRBV11-2
D gene: NA
CDR3 length: 15
clone size: many
CDR3 DNA: TGTGCCAGCAGCATCCCCAGGGCAACTAATGAAAAACTGTTTTTT
CDR3 protein: CASSIPRATNEKLFF

J gene: TRBJ2-1
V gene: TRBV18
D gene: NA
CDR3 length: 13
clone size: few
CDR3 DNA: TGTGCCAGCTCCACAAAAAGGGACAATGAGCAGTTCTTC
CDR3 protein: CASSTKRDNEQFF

J gene: TRBJ1-6
V gene: TRBV3-1
D gene: NA
CDR3 length: 18
clone size: few
CDR3 DNA: TGTGCCAGCAGACACACAACAATGGCTCAGGGTCTGACTTCACCCCTCCACTTT
CDR3 protein: CASRHTTMAQGLTSPLHF

J gene: TRBJ2-1
V gene: TRBV29-1
D gene: TRBD2
CDR3 length: 12
clone size: NA
CDR3 DNA: TGCAGCGTTATAATTAGCGGGAATGAGCAGTTCTTC
CDR3 protein: CSVIISGNEQFF

J gene: TRBJ2-5
V gene: TRBV7-3
D gene: TRBD2
CDR3 length: 13
clone size: few
CDR3 DNA: TGTGCCAGCGCCGGGACTAGTCAAGAGACCCAGTACTTC
CDR3 protein: CASAGTSQETQYF

J gene: TRBJ1-4
V gene: TRBV12-3/TRBV12-4
D gene: NA
CDR3 length: 15
clone size: few
CDR3 DNA: TGTGCCAGCAGTCCGTTTGGCCAGGATGGAGAAAAACTGTTTTTT
CDR3 protein: CASSPFGQDGEKLFF

J gene: TRBJ2-5
V gene: TRBV7-3
D gene: TRBD2
CDR3 length: 15
clone size: many
CDR3 DNA: TGTGCCAGCAGCCGAGGGACTAGCGGACAAGAGACCCAGTACTTC
CDR3 protein: CASSRGTSGQETQYF

J gene: TRBJ1-2
V gene: TRBV20-1
D gene: NA
CDR3 length: 13
clone size: NA
CDR3 DNA: TGCACCACCAAAGGGGGGGCCGGCTATGGCTACACCTTC
CDR3 protein: CTTKGGAGYGYTF

J gene: TRBJ2-1
V gene: TRBV7-9
D gene: NA
CDR3 length: 15
clone size: few
CDR3 DNA: TGTGCCAGCAGCTTATTCGGGGGAGACTACAATGAGCAGTTCTTC
CDR3 protein: CASSLFGGDYNEQFF

J gene: TRBJ2-1
V gene: TRBV5-1
D gene: NA
CDR3 length: 14
clone size: many
CDR3 DNA: TGCGCCAGCAGCTTGGCCTGGCAGAACAATGAGCAGTTCTTC
CDR3 protein: CASSLAWQNNEQFF

J gene: TRBJ1-4
V gene: TRBV28
D gene: NA
CDR3 length: 14
clone size: many
CDR3 DNA: TGTGCCAGCAGTTTCGCGGGGGCGGGCGAAAAACTGTTTTTT
CDR3 protein: CASSFAGAGEKLFF

J gene: TRBJ1-2
V gene: TRBV28
D gene: NA
CDR3 length: 12
clone size: many
CDR3 DNA: TGTGCCAGCCGGGCGGGGAACTATGGCTACACCTTC
CDR3 protein: CASRAGNYGYTF

J gene: TRBJ1-5
V gene: TRBV5-6
D gene: NA
CDR3 length: 16
clone size: NA
CDR3 DNA: TGTGCCAGCAGCTTGAAGGGCGGCGGGGTTAATCAGCCCCAGCATTTT
CDR3 protein: CASSLKGGGVNQPQHF

J gene: TRBJ1-4
V gene: TRBV5-1
D gene: NA
CDR3 length: 14
clone size: NA
CDR3 DNA: TGCGCCAGCAGCTTAGTTGCAACTAATGAAAAACTGTTTTTT
CDR3 protein: CASSLVATNEKLFF

J gene: TRBJ2-1
V gene: TRBV7-2
D gene: NA
CDR3 length: 14
clone size: many
CDR3 DNA: TGTGCCAGCAGCTCTGCCGGGGGCCGGGGTGAGCAGTTCTTC
CDR3 protein: CASSSAGGRGEQFF

J gene: TRBJ2-1
V gene: TRBV20-1
D gene: NA
CDR3 length: 13
clone size: many
CDR3 DNA: TGCAGTGCCCCTCTTTACACCTACAATGAGCAGTTCTTC
CDR3 protein: CSAPLYTYNEQFF

J gene: TRBJ1-6
V gene: TRBV27
D gene: TRBD1
CDR3 length: 15
clone size: few
CDR3 DNA: TGTGCCAGCAGTTTTGGAGGGGGCGAATTTTCACCCCTCCACTTT
CDR3 protein: CASSFGGGEFSPLHF

J gene: TRBJ2-3
V gene: TRBV6-5
D gene: NA
CDR3 length: 13
clone size: many
CDR3 DNA: TGTGCCAGCCTTGGGCCCGGGACAGATACGCAGTATTTT
CDR3 protein: CASLGPGTDTQYF